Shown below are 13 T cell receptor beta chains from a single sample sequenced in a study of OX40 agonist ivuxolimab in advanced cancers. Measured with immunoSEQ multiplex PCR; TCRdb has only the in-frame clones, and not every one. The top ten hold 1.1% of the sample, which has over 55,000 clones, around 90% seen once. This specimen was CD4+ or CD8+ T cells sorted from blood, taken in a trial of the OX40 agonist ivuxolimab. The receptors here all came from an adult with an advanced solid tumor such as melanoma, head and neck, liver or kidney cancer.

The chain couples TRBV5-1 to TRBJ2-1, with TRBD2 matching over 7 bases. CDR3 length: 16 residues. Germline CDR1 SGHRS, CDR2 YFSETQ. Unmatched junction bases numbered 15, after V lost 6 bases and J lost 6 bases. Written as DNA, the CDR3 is TGCGCCAGCAACCTCCTTGGACTAGAGGCCCCCAATGAGCAGTTCTTC. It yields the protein CASNLLGLEAPNEQFF.

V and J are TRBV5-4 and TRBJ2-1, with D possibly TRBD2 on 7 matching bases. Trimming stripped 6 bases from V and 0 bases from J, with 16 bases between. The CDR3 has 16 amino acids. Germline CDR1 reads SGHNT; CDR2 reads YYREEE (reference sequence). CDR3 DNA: TGTGCCAGCACCCGGAGGGGGGGGAGCTCCTACAATGAGCAGTTCTTC. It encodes CASTRRGGSSYNEQFF.

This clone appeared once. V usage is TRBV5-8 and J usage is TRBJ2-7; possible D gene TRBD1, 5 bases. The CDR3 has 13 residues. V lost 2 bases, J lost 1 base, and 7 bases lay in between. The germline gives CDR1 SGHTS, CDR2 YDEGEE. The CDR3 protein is CASSFRVSYEQYF. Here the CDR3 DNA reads TGTGCCAGCAGCTTCAGGGTATCCTACGAGCAGTACTTC.

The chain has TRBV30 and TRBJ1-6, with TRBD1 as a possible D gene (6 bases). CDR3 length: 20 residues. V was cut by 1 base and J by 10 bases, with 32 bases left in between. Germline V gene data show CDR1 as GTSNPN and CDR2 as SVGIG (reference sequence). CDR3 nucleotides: TGTGCCTGGAGTGCCCGGCCACAGATACTCCCGGGACACTTTAGGTCACCCCTCCACTTT. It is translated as CAWSARPQILPGHFRSPLHF. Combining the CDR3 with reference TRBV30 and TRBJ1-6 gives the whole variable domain SQTIHQWPATLVQPVGSPLSLECTVEGTSNPNLYWYRQAAGRGLQLLFYSVGIGQISSEVPQNLSASRPQDRQFILSSKKLLLSDSGFYLCAWSARPQILPGHFRSPLHFGNGTRLTVT.

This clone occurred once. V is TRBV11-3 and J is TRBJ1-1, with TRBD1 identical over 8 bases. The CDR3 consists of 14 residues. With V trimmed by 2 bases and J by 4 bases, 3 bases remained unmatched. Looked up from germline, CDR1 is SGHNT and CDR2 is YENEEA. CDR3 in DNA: TGTGCCAGCAGCTTACCAGGGGGCGGCACTGAAGCTTTCTTT. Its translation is CASSLPGGGTEAFF.

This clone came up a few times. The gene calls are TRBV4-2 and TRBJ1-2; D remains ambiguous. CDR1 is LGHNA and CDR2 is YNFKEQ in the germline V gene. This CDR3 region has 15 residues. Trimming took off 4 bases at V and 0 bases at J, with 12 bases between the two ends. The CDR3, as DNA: TGTGCCAGCAGCCCACCGGCAGAGACTAACTATGGCTACACCTTC. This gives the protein CASSPPAETNYGYTF.

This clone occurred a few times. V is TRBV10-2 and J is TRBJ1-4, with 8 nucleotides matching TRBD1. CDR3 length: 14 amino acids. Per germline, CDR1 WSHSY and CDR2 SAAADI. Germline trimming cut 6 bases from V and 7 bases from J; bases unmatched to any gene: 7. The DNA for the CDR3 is TGCGCCAGCAGACCGGACAGGGAGGGTGAAAAACTGTTTTTT. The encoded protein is CASRPDREGEKLFF.

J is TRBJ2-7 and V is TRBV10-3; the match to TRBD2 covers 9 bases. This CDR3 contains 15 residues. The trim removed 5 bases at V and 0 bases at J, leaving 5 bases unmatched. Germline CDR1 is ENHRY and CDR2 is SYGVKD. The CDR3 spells CAISLSGGYSYEQYF. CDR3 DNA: TGTGCCATCAGTCTCAGCGGGGGGTACTCCTACGAGCAGTACTTC.

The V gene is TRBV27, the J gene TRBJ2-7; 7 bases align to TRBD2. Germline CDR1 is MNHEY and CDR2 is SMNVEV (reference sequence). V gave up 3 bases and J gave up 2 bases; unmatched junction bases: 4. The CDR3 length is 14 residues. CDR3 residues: CASSLGRGAYEQYF. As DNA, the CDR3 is TGTGCCAGCAGTTTGGGTCGGGGGGCCTACGAGCAGTACTTC.

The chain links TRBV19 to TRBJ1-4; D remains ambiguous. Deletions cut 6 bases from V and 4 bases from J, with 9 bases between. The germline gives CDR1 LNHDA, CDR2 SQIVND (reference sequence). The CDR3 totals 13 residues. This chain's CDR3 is CASRVSFNEKLFF. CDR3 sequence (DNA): TGTGCCAGTAGGGTCAGTTTTAATGAAAAACTGTTTTTT.

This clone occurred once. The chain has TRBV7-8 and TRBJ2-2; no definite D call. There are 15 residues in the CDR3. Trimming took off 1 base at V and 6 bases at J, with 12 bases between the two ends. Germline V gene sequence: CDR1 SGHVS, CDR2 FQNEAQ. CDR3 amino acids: CASSLERLMAGELFF. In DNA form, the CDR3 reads TGTGCCAGCAGCTTAGAGCGCCTGATGGCCGGGGAGCTGTTTTTT.

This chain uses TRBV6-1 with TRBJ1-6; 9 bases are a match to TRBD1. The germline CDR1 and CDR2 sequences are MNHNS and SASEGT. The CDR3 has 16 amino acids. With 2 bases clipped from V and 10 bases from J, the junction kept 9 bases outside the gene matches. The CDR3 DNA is TGTGCCAGCAGTGAAATGGGGACAGGGCTCCGATCACCCCTCCACTTT. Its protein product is CASSEMGTGLRSPLHF.

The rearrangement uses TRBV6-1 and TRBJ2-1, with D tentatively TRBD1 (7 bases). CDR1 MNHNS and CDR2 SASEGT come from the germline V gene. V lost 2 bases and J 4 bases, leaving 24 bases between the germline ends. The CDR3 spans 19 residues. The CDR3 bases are TGTGCCAGCAGTGAAAGGCTAGTTGCGGCAGGGGGGCTTTACAATGAGCAGTTCTTC. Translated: CASSERLVAAGGLYNEQFF.